This entry lists 10 T cell receptor beta chains sequenced from one sample in a study of neoadjuvant anti-PD-1 for oral cavity cancer. Time point: after neoadjuvant nivolumab, at surgical resection. Libraries were prepared by immunoSEQ multiplex PCR; TCRdb keeps only in-frame clonotypes and omits some of them. There are 13,000 to 15,000 clones in the sample; about two thirds occur only once, and roughly 2.9% lies in the top ten. The sequencing here drew on PBMCs, taken after nivolumab (anti-PD-1) treatment. These receptors all come from a person aged 35-79 years with oral cavity squamous cell carcinoma.

The chain employs TRBV19 and TRBJ2-7; a possible D gene is TRBD1 (6 bases). With 1 base removed from V and 0 bases from J, the gap between germline ends came to 13 bases. The CDR3 is 16 residues long. Germline values: CDR1 LNHDA, CDR2 SQIVND (reference sequence). The CDR3 spells CASSIGTGQSSYEQYF. The CDR3, as DNA: TGTGCCAGTAGTATAGGGACCGGACAGAGCTCCTACGAGCAGTACTTC.

This clone was counted only a few times. The chain carries TRBV5-1 and TRBJ2-5, with D unresolved. Trimming left V 2 bases short and J 5 bases short, with 7 bases between. The CDR3 length is 12 residues. From germline, CDR1 is SGHRS and CDR2 YFSETQ. Written as DNA, the CDR3 is TGCGCCAGCAGCTTAGACGCGGAGACCCAGTACTTC. Translated: CASSLDAETQYF.

Here the CDR3 reads CASSVGENTEAFF. As DNA, the CDR3 is TGTGCCAGCAGCGTAGGGGAGAACACTGAAGCTTTCTTT. This chain connects TRBV9 to TRBJ1-1, with unresolved D. The germline V and J ends were trimmed by 0 bases and 1 base, with 4 bases remaining between them. The V gene's germline CDR1 is SGDLS and CDR2 YYNGEE. The CDR3 length is 13 residues.

The chain uses TRBV30 and TRBJ1-2; no definite D call. Germline CDR1 GTSNPN, CDR2 SVGIG (reference sequence). V was clipped by 0 bases and J by 4 bases, with 9 bases between them. The CDR3 is 13 residues long. In DNA form, the CDR3 reads TGTGCCTGGAGTGTCGGCCGGTTCTATGGCTACACCTTC. It translates to CAWSVGRFYGYTF.

The V call is TRBV5-1, the J call TRBJ2-1, with D possibly matching TRBD1 (5 bases). The V and J ends lost 0 bases and 3 bases respectively, with 13 bases between them. Germline CDR1 reads SGHRS; CDR2 reads YFSETQ. CDR3 length: 16 residues. CDR3 in amino acids: CASSLAAYTGYNEQFF. The CDR3 coding sequence is TGCGCCAGCAGCTTGGCCGCCTATACAGGCTACAATGAGCAGTTCTTC.

The V call is TRBV19, the J call TRBJ2-2; no definite D call. The germline V and J ends were trimmed by 4 bases and 0 bases, with 3 bases remaining between them. This CDR3 has 13 amino acids. Germline CDR1 LNHDA, CDR2 SQIVND (reference sequence). DNA for the CDR3: TGTGCCAGTAGTAAGGCGAACACCGGGGAGCTGTTTTTT. Its protein product is CASSKANTGELFF.

The chain recombines TRBV27 with TRBJ2-1; a possible D gene is TRBD2 (7 bases). This CDR3 has 15 amino acids. V lost 2 bases and J lost 3, with 11 bases in between. The germline CDR1 and CDR2 sequences are MNHEY and SMNVEV (reference sequence). In DNA form, the CDR3 reads TGTGCCAGCAGTTTACGGGGGGCCAACTACAATGAGCAGTTCTTC. Translated: CASSLRGANYNEQFF.

V and J are TRBV7-9 and TRBJ2-7, with D unclear. V was cut by 1 base and J by 1 base, with 8 bases left in between. Germline lookup yields CDR1 SEHNR and CDR2 FQNEAQ (reference sequence). This CDR3 contains 14 residues. CDR3 in DNA: TGTGCCAGCAGCTTAGGGGCAGGTTCCTACGAGCAGTACTTC. Translation gives CASSLGAGSYEQYF.

This chain joins TRBV30 and TRBJ2-4, with TRBD2 as a possible D gene (5 bases). In germline, CDR1 is GTSNPN, CDR2 SVGIG (reference sequence). CDR3 length: 17 amino acids. V was clipped by 0 bases and J by 2 bases, with 17 bases between them. DNA of the CDR3: TGTGCCTGGAGTGTACGGTGGGAGACGGAGACCAAAAACATTCAGTACTTC. Residues: CAWSVRWETETKNIQYF.

V is TRBV25-1 and J is TRBJ1-1, with D possibly matching TRBD1 (6 bases). V gave up 8 bases and J gave up 4 bases, with 14 bases separating them. This CDR3 comprises 13 residues. The V gene's germline CDR1 is MGHDK and CDR2 SYGVNS. DNA of the CDR3: TGTGCCAGCTCGAACACAGGGACCACTGAAGCTTTCTTT. Residues: CASSNTGTTEAFF.